The clone carrying this T cell receptor (beta chain) was recorded once. Antigen: not known. It was cDNA, reverse transcribed from extracted RNA, that served as the sequencing template. The protocol was immunoSEQ multiplex PCR, while the TCRdb copy is restricted to in-frame clones and leaves out a portion. The repertoire consists of about 180,000 clones, with less than 70% occurring once and the leading ten covering roughly 10%. Treatment reported: oral pan-JAK inhibitor, 5-10 mg twice daily. This sample is drawn from a study of CD8+ T cells in alopecia areata. General study results and limits: On tofacitinib, scalp and blood still held many of the expanded lesional clones. Just one nonresponder means the tie between baseline CD8+ expansion and response stays uncertain. An increase in clonality over normal scalp was evident in lesional scalp, especially alopecia totalis/universalis. When scalp samples are sequenced, resident alphabeta T cells of normal skin are also captured.

Per the germline V gene, CDR1 is MNHEY and CDR2 is SMNVEV (reference sequence). The V gene lost 3 bases and the J gene lost 2 bases, with 12 bases spanning the gap. CDR3 length equals 15 residues. The sequenced sample was CD8+ T cells sorted from blood, obtained at week 24, from a patient treated with tofacitinib. The TCR was taken from a human donor with alopecia areata. V gene TRBV27 combines with J gene TRBJ2-3, with D perhaps matching TRBD2 (6 bases). CDR3 in DNA: TGTGCCAGCAGTTTTTCCCGGGAGCTCACAGATACGCAGTATTTT. Translated, it gives CASSFSRELTDTQYF.